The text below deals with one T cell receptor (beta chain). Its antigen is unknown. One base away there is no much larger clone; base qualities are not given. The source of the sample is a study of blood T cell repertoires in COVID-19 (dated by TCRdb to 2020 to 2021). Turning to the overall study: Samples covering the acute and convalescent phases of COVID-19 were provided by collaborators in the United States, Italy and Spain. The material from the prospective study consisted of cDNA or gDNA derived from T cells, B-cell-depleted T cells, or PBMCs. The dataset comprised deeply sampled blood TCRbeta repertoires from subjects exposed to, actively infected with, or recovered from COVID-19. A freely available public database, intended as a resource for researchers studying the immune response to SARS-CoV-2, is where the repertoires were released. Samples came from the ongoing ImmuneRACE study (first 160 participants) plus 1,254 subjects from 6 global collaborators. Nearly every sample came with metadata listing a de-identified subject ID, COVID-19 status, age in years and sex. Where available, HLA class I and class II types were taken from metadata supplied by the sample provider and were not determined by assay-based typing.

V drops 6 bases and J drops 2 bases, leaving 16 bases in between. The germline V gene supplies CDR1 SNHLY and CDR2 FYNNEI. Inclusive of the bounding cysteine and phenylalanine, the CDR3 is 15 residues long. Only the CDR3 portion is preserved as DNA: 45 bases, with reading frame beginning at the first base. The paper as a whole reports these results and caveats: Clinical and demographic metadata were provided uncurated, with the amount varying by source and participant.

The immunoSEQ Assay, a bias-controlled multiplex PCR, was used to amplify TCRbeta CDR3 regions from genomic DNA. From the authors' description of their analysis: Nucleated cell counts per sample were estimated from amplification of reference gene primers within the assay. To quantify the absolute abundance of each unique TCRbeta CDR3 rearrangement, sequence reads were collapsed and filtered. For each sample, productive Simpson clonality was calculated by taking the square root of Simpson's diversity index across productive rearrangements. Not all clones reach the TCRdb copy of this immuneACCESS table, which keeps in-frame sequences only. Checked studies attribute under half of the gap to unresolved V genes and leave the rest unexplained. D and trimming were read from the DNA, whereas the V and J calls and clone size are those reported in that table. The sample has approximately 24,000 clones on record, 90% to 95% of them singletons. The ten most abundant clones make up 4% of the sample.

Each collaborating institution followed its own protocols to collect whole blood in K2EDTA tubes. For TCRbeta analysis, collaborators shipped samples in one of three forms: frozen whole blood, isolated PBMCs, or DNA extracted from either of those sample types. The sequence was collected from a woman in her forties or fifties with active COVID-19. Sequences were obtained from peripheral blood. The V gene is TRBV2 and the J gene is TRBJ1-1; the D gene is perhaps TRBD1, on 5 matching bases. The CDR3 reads CASSLRGGDNTEAFF. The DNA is TGTGCCAGCAGCCTTCGGGGGGGGGATAACACTGAAGCTTTCTTT.